The TCR beta chain under discussion was sequenced for a study of human T cells and chemical hapten exposure. Points on this clonotype: Its cognate antigen is unknown.

Time point indicated: healthy volunteer bleed at 6 weeks. Total RNA came from unfractionated whole blood. Whole-study findings and limits: Sensitization with DPC brought no change to TCRs above 1 in 1000 in frequency.

V lost 5 bases and J lost 0, with 14 bases in between. Germline V gene lookup returns CDR1 SNHLY and CDR2 FYNNEI. This CDR3 has 17 residues. Original data processing: The number of TCRs in each sample had a median of approximately 96,000 and spanned about 23,224 to 690,600. MiXCR was run by TCRdb on the RACE reads, yielding one entry per CDR3 protein. The authors' filters were not applied to this entry. The table includes tens of thousands of distinct CDR3 sequences, roughly 8.6% detected once. The sequence derives from a male donor in good health. Some clones in this sample may be carry-over from other donors' samples. The rearrangement joins TRBV2 to TRBJ2-6; TRBD2 is a possible D gene (5 bases). The material sequenced was whole blood. This CDR3 reads CASSPELGSSGANVLTF. The CDR3 DNA sequence: TGTGCCAGCAGTCCAGAGTTGGGGAGCTCTGGGGCCAACGTCCTGACTTTC.